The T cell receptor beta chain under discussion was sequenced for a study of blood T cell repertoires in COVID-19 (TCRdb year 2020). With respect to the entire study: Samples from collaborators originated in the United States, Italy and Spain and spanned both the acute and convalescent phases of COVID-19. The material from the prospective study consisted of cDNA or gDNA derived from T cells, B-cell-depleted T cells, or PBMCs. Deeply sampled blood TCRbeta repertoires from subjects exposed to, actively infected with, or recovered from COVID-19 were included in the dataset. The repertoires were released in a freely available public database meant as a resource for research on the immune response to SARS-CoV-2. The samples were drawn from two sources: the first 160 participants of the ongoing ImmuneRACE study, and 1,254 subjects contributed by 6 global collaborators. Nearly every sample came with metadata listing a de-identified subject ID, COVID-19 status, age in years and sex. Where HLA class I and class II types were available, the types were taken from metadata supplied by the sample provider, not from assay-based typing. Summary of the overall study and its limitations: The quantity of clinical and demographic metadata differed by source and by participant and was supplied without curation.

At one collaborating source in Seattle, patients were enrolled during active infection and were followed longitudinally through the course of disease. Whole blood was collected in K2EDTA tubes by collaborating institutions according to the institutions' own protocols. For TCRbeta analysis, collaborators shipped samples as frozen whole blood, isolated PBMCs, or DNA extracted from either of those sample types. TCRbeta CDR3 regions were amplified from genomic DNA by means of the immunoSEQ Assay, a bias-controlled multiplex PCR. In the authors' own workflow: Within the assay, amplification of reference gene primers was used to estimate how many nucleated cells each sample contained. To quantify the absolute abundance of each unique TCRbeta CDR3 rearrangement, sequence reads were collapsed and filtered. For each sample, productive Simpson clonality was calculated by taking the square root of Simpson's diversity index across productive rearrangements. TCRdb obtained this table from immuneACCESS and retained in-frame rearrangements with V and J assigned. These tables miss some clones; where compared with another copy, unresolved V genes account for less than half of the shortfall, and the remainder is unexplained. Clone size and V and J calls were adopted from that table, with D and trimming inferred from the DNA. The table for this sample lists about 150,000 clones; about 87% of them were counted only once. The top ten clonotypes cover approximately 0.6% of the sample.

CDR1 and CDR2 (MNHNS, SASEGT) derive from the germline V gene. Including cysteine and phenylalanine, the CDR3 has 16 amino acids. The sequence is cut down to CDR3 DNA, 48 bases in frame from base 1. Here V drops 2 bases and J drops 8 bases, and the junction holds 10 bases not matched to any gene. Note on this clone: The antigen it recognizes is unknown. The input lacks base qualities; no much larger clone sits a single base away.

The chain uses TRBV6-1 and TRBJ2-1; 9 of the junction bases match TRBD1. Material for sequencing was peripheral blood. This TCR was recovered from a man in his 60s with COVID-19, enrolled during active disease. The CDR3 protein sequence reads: CASSESHGTGIYEQFF. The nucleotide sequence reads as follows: TGTGCCAGCAGTGAATCCCATGGGACAGGGATATATGAGCAGTTCTTC.